A selection of T cell receptor beta chains follows, all from one sample in a study of tumor-infiltrating lymphocytes in primary liver carcinoma. TCRdb re-derived calls from the multiplex PCR reads in MiXCR, one entry per CDR3 protein. The sample carries around 330,000 distinct CDR3 sequences, 55% to 65% recorded once. The sample was peripheral blood. Receptor source: a man aged 35 to 55 with primary liver carcinoma and hepatitis B virus infection. CDR3s include the opening cysteine and the closing phenylalanine or tryptophan. A D gene is named only where the DNA matches it firmly. For some rows the clone size is stated as once, few or many, or as a class when expanded; others skip it.

J gene,V gene,clone size,D gene,CDR3 DNA,CDR3 protein
TRBJ2-2,TRBV5-5,NA,TRBD2,TGTGCCAGCAGCTGGCGGGGGGGCGGACTGTCCGGGGAGCTGTTTTTT,CASSWRGGGLSGELFF
TRBJ1-5,TRBV28,once,NA,TGTGCCAGGACCCCGACAATGAGGTATCAGCCCCAGCATTTT,CARTPTMRYQPQHF
TRBJ2-1,TRBV28,few,TRBD2,TGTGCCAGCAGTCCCACCGGGACTAGCGGGGGGTCCTACAATGAGCAGTTCTTC,CASSPTGTSGGSYNEQFF
TRBJ2-2,TRBV29-1,NA,NA,TGCAGCAAGCAGGCGTACACCGGGGAGCTGTTCTTT,CSKQAYTGELFF
TRBJ2-2,TRBV5-4,few,NA,TGTGCCTTCAACCGGGACACCAACACCGGGGAGCTGTTTTTT,CAFNRDTNTGELFF
TRBJ2-1,TRBV7-3,once,TRBD2,TGTGCCAGCAGCTTGGGACTAGGCTTCGGTGAACAGTTCTTC,CASSLGLGFGEQFF
TRBJ2-1,TRBV30,NA,NA,TGTGCCTGGAGTGCCGGGATGAGAAATGAGCAGTTCTTC,CAWSAGMRNEQFF
TRBJ2-7,TRBV11-2,NA,NA,TGTGCCAGCAACTTAATGGGGGTTTCCTACGAACAGTACTTC,CASNLMGVSYEQYF
TRBJ2-5,TRBV5-1,few,TRBD2,TGCGCCAGCAACCCGGGACTAGGCACTCAAGAGACCCAGTACTTC,CASNPGLGTQETQYF
TRBJ2-7,TRBV7-8,NA,NA,TGTGCCAGCAGCTCAGGAGGTGCCCTAGTGGGAGAGGTTTACGAGCAGTACTTC,CASSSGGALVGEVYEQYF
TRBJ2-2,TRBV12-3/TRBV12-4,many,TRBD2,TGTGCCAGCAGCCTATATAGCGGGAGAGCCGGGGAGCTGTTTTTT,CASSLYSGRAGELFF
TRBJ2-7,TRBV2,many,NA,TGTGCCAGCAGTGAAAGGTCCTACGAGCAGTACTTC,CASSERSYEQYF
TRBJ2-7,TRBV19,once,TRBD1,TGTGCCAGTAATCCGACAGGGATGGGGTACGAGCAGTACTTC,CASNPTGMGYEQYF
TRBJ2-7,TRBV6-2/TRBV6-3,many,NA,TGTGCCAGCAGTTACGTGGGTTTTGGCGAGCAGTACTTC,CASSYVGFGEQYF
TRBJ2-2,TRBV5-5,NA,NA,TGTGCCAGCAGCTTGTCCTCTACTGGTGGATCCTTCGGCGTGGAGCTGTTTTTT,CASSLSSTGGSFGVELFF
TRBJ2-4,TRBV14,NA,NA,TGTGCCAGCAGCCAGACGCAGGGCTTTGGGGCCAAAAACATTCAGTACTTC,CASSQTQGFGAKNIQYF
TRBJ2-7,TRBV10-3,many,NA,TGTGCCATCAGTGGAGGTACCCCCTACGAGCAGTACTTC,CAISGGTPYEQYF
TRBJ2-7,TRBV6-5,many,TRBD2,TGTGCCAGCAGTCAGACCCCCGGACTAGTAAGCTACGAGCAGTACTTC,CASSQTPGLVSYEQYF
TRBJ2-7,TRBV6-5,NA,TRBD1,TGTGCCAGCAACTACAGGACAGGGGGCATTGAGCAGTACTTC,CASNYRTGGIEQYF
TRBJ2-3,TRBV7-9,once,NA,TGTGCCAGCAGCTTAGAAGGCACTTTCACAGATACGCAGTATTTT,CASSLEGTFTDTQYF
TRBJ1-2,TRBV5-5,NA,NA,TGTGCCAGCAGCTTGGATGGGGAGGGCTCCTTGACATACACCTTC,CASSLDGEGSLTYTF
TRBJ2-3,TRBV5-1,NA,NA,TGCGCCAGCAGTCGGGACCAGGGTACGCAGTATTTT,CASSRDQGTQYF
TRBJ2-4,TRBV5-6,NA,NA,TGTGCCAGTAGACGGTCGACCGGGCCTCAGTACTTC,CASRRSTGPQYF
TRBJ2-3,TRBV29-1,many,NA,TGCAGCTCTGGCGGCGGCTCGTTCACAGATACGCAGTATTTT,CSSGGGSFTDTQYF
TRBJ1-1,TRBV4-2,NA,NA,TGTGCCAGCAGCCAGGTTGTTCCGGGGGCCTCTGAGGAAGCTTTCTTT,CASSQVVPGASEEAFF
TRBJ2-3,TRBV5-5,NA,TRBD2,TGTGCCAGCAGCTTGGAACCCAGCGGGAGTGAGTATAGGCAGTATTTT,CASSLEPSGSEYRQYF
TRBJ2-5,TRBV4-2,NA,TRBD1,TGTGCCAGCAGCCAAGAGTTTGGGATAGGGGGCGCCGGGCACCAAGAGACCCAGTACTTC,CASSQEFGIGGAGHQETQYF
TRBJ2-1,TRBV4-1,NA,NA,TGCGCCAGCAGCCAAGTAGACACGGGGTTTCCGAGCAATGAGCAGTTCTTC,CASSQVDTGFPSNEQFF
TRBJ2-1,TRBV6-6,NA,NA,TGTGCCAGTACCAGAGGAGGGCGGGAATACAATGAGCAGTTCTTC,CASTRGGREYNEQFF
TRBJ2-1,TRBV11-1,NA,NA,TGTGCCAGCAGCCTCTTAGGGATCTACAATGAGCAGTTATTC,CASSLLGIYNEQLF
TRBJ2-4,TRBV12-3/TRBV12-4,NA,TRBD2,TGTACCAGCAGACCCCCCGGGACTAGCGGGAGTGGCAAAAACATTCAGTACTTC,CTSRPPGTSGSGKNIQYF
TRBJ1-3,TRBV12-3/TRBV12-4,NA,NA,TGTACAAGCAGCGGGAACTCTGGAAACACCATATATTTT,CTSSGNSGNTIYF